The rows below give T cell receptor beta chains drawn from one sample of a study of cytomegalovirus exposure and HLA in healthy donors. The assay was immunoSEQ multiplex PCR, and TCRdb's table has in-frame clones only and misses some. In the table there are 210,000 or so clones, over 80% of which are singletons. The specimen sequenced was PBMCs. The receptor set was obtained from a boy aged 2 to 9 in good health and CMV-seronegative. Each CDR3 is given with its conserved first and last residue. D genes are given only for firm matches. Size tells how often a clone was seen (once, few, many) or the class of an expanded clone, and some rows leave it out.

V gene	clone size	J gene	D gene	CDR3 DNA	CDR3 protein
TRBV10-2	-	TRBJ2-3	TRBD2	TGCGCCAGCAGTTCTAGCGGGGGGATTGTCTCGCAGTATTTT	CASSSSGGIVSQYF
TRBV28	-	TRBJ1-1	-	TGTGCCAGCAGCCTTATGCCCTATACTGAAGCTTTCTTT	CASSLMPYTEAFF
TRBV6-1	-	TRBJ1-2	TRBD1	TGTGCCAGCACCAGGGGGGAGTATGGCTACACCTTC	CASTRGEYGYTF
TRBV27	-	TRBJ2-7	-	TGTGCCAGCAGTTTATCGAGCCTAGTAGAGCAGTACTTC	CASSLSSLVEQYF
TRBV6-5	-	TRBJ1-1	-	TGTGCCAGCTCAGAGGAGAACACTGAAGCTTTCTTT	CASSEENTEAFF
TRBV25-1	-	TRBJ1-2	-	TGTGCCAGCAGCGAAAATTTACTGACATATGGCTACACCTTC	CASSENLLTYGYTF
TRBV29-1	-	TRBJ2-7	TRBD2	TGCAGCGTTTCGAATCGGGGGGGTTACGAGCAGTACTTC	CSVSNRGGYEQYF
TRBV20-1	-	TRBJ1-4	-	TGCAGTGCTCCTTCTAATGAAAAACTGTTTTTT	CSAPSNEKLFF
TRBV6-5	-	TRBJ2-7	TRBD2	TGTGCCAGCAGTTACCAGAATCCACTAGCGGACTACGAGCAGTACTTC	CASSYQNPLADYEQYF
TRBV30	-	TRBJ1-3	TRBD1	TGTGCCTGGAGTGCGACAGGGGGCTCTTGGGCTGGAAACACCATATATTTT	CAWSATGGSWAGNTIYF
TRBV29-1	-	TRBJ2-2	-	TGCAGCGTTATCGTAGACACCGGGGAGCTGTTTTTT	CSVIVDTGELFF
TRBV6-5	-	TRBJ1-5	-	TGTGCCAGCCGGAGGTATGGCAATCAGCCCCAGCATTTT	CASRRYGNQPQHF
TRBV7-3	-	TRBJ2-3	TRBD2	TGTGCCAGCAGCTTAAACGGGGGGGTGGATACGCAGTATTTT	CASSLNGGVDTQYF
TRBV28	-	TRBJ2-1	-	TGTGCCAGCAGTAAAGTAGACAGGTTAGACAATGAGCAGTTCTTC	CASSKVDRLDNEQFF
TRBV7-9	-	TRBJ2-7	-	TGTGCCAGCAGCTCGCCTGACAGGAGACTATCCTACGAGCAGTACTTC	CASSSPDRRLSYEQYF
TRBV2	-	TRBJ2-1	-	TGTGCCAGCACAATGACAGCCGGGGAGCAGTTCTTC	CASTMTAGEQFF
TRBV10-2	-	TRBJ2-5	-	TGCGCCAGCAGTGAGGAACAGGGACCAGCGGAGACCCAGTACTTC	CASSEEQGPAETQYF
TRBV2	-	TRBJ2-7	TRBD2	TGTGCCAGCAGTCCGGGACTAGCGGACTACGAGCAGTACTTC	CASSPGLADYEQYF
TRBV7-8	-	TRBJ2-7	-	TGTGCCGTAGGGGGAGGGCCGGGCGAGCAGTACTTC	CAVGGGPGEQYF
TRBV19	-	TRBJ2-7	TRBD2	TGTGCCAGTAGGGGAGCGGGGGACTACGAGCAGTACTTC	CASRGAGDYEQYF
TRBV7-5	-	TRBJ2-7	-	TGTGCCAGAACCCTCGAGGAGCAGTACTTC	CARTLEEQYF
TRBV4-1	few	TRBJ2-3	-	TGCGCCAGCAGCCTATCGACAGGCCGTGGCACAGATACGCAGTATTTT	CASSLSTGRGTDTQYF
TRBV6-1	-	TRBJ2-7	-	TGTGCCAGCAGTGAATCGATGGTCCCTAAGCAGTACTTC	CASSESMVPKQYF
TRBV30	once	TRBJ1-6	TRBD1	TGTGCCTGGAAGCGGGCAGGGGGCCTTAATTCACCCCTCCACTTT	CAWKRAGGLNSPLHF
TRBV9	-	TRBJ1-4	-	TGTGCCAGCAGCGTAGTCGGGGATAATGAAAAACTGTTTTTT	CASSVVGDNEKLFF
TRBV11-2	-	TRBJ1-1	-	TGTGCCAGCAGCTTAAGGGGGGGGAACACTGAAGCTTTCTTT	CASSLRGGNTEAFF
TRBV7-2	-	TRBJ2-1	-	TGTGCCAGCAGACGGGGGGCGGGAATCTACAATGAGCAGTTCTTC	CASRRGAGIYNEQFF
TRBV9	-	TRBJ1-2	TRBD1	TGTGCCAGCAGCGTAGGCGGCAGGGGGTTGGGAGGCTACACCTTC	CASSVGGRGLGGYTF
TRBV7-8	-	TRBJ1-2	TRBD1	TGTGCCAGCAGCCTGGGACAGTCGTTAGGCTACACCTTC	CASSLGQSLGYTF
TRBV2	-	TRBJ1-6	-	TGTGCCAGCAGTGAAAAGGGGCTGGATTCACCCCTCCACTTT	CASSEKGLDSPLHF
TRBV27	-	TRBJ2-7	-	TGTGCCAGCAGCCCTTTCGCAGGGGAAGGAACCTACGAGCAGTACTTC	CASSPFAGEGTYEQYF
TRBV5-1	-	TRBJ2-3	TRBD2	TGCGCCAGCACCCCCGGGGGGGGCACAGATACGCAGTATTTT	CASTPGGGTDTQYF
TRBV19	-	TRBJ1-2	-	TGTGCCAGTAGTATAGGCGGCGGCTATAACTATGGCTACACCTTC	CASSIGGGYNYGYTF
TRBV5-5	-	TRBJ1-2	-	TGTGCCAGCAGCTCCTCGAATGAAATACCGGACAGATACTATGGCTACACCTTC	CASSSSNEIPDRYYGYTF
TRBV9	-	TRBJ2-5	TRBD1	TGTGCCAGCAGCGCTAGGGGACAGCACTCAAAAACGGAGACCCAGTACTTC	CASSARGQHSKTETQYF
TRBV11-2	-	TRBJ2-1	-	TGTGCCAGCAGCCTCGACTTGGGTGAGCAGTTCTTC	CASSLDLGEQFF
TRBV5-1	-	TRBJ1-1	-	TGCGCCAGCAGCTTCGATTGGAGGTTGAACACTGAAGCTTTCTTT	CASSFDWRLNTEAFF
TRBV5-4	-	TRBJ2-3	-	TGTGCCAGCAGCTCCTTCGCGGTTAGCATGGCAGATACGCAGTATTTT	CASSSFAVSMADTQYF
TRBV10-3	few	TRBJ1-1	-	TGTGCCATCAGTGGCGGGGGCACTGAAGCTTTCTTT	CAISGGGTEAFF
TRBV27	-	TRBJ2-7	-	TGTGCCAGCAGTGCCCCCTCCTGGAGAGGGTACGAGCAGTACTTC	CASSAPSWRGYEQYF
TRBV15	-	TRBJ2-7	TRBD2	TGTGCCACCAGCAACCGACTAGCGGGAGTCCACGAGCAGTACTTC	CATSNRLAGVHEQYF
TRBV27	-	TRBJ2-7	-	TGTGCCAGCAGTTTATCGGCCCCTGTAGCGACTAGCTCCTACGAGCAGTACTTC	CASSLSAPVATSSYEQYF
TRBV27	-	TRBJ2-2	TRBD1	TGTGCCAGCAGTTTATGGGCAGGGGGCGGCACCGGGGAGCTGTTTTTT	CASSLWAGGGTGELFF
TRBV30	few	TRBJ2-6	-	TGTGCCTGGATCCGGGTATCTGGGGCCAACGTCCTGACTTTC	CAWIRVSGANVLTF
TRBV7-9	-	TRBJ1-1	-	TGTGCCAGCAGCCGCACAGGGCCCCCTGAAGCTTTCTTT	CASSRTGPPEAFF
TRBV9	-	TRBJ2-1	-	TGTGCCAGCAGCGTATTGAGCTCCTCGAACAATGAGCAGTTCTTC	CASSVLSSSNNEQFF